This TCR beta chain was observed in a study of blood T cells in healthy people across ages. Germline CDR1 MDHEN, CDR2 SYDVKM. The CDR3 extends over 14 amino acids. V shed 5 bases and J shed 4 bases, with 14 bases lying between them. Then a second PCR, running roughly 7 to 11 cycles, was carried out with a sample-barcoded 5' primer and a J-beta primer mix. One entry per CDR3 protein results from TCRdb running MiXCR on the 5' RACE reads. The sample has about 1.8 million distinct CDR3 sequences, around 48% seen once; the top ten hold 2.1%. The specimen was blood. The clonotype was recovered from a woman between 40 and 50 years old in good health. The V and J genes are TRBV28 and TRBJ1-2, with D perhaps TRBD1 (5 bases). CDR3 DNA: TGTGCCAGCAGTCCTAAGGGGTTTGTCTATGGCTACACCTTC. This codes for CASSPKGFVYGYTF.